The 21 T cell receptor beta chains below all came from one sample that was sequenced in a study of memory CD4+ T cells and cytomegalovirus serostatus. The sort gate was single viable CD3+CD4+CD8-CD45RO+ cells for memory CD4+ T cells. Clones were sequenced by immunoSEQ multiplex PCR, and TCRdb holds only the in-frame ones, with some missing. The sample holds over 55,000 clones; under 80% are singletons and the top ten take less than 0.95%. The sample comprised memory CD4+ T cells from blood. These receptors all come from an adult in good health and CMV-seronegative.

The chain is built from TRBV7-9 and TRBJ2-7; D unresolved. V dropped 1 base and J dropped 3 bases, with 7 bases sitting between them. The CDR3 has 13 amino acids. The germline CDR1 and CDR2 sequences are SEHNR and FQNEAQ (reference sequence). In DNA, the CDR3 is TGTGCCAGCAGCTTAGGCCTACTCTACGAGCAGTACTTC. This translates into CASSLGLLYEQYF.

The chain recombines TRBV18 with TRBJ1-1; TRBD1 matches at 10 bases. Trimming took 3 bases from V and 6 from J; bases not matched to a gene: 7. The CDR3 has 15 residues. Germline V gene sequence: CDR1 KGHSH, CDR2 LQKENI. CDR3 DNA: TGTGCCAGCTCACCTTCGCCCGGGACAGGGGCTGAAGCTTTCTTT. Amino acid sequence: CASSPSPGTGAEAFF.

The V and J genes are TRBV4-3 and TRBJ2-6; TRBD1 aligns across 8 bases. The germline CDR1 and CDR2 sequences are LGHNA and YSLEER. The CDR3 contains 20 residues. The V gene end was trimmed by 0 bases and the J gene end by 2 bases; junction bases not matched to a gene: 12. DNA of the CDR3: TGCGCCAGCAGCCAAGATAACAGGGGGTTAGGTAGCACTGGGGCCAACGTCCTGACTTTC. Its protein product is CASSQDNRGLGSTGANVLTF.

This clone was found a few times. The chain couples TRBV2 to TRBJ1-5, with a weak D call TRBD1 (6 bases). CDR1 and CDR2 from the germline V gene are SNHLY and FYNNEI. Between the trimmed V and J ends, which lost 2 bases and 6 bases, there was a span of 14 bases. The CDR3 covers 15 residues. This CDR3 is CASSENSNRAQPQHF. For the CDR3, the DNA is TGTGCCAGCAGTGAAAATTCAAACAGGGCTCAGCCCCAGCATTTT.

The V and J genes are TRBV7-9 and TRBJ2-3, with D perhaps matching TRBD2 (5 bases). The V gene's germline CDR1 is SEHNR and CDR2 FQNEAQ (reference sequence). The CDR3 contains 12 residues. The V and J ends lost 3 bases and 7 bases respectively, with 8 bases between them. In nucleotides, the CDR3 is TGTGCCAGCAGCTTTTGGGAGTATACGCAGTATTTT. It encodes CASSFWEYTQYF.

CDR3 loop: CASSRLGTSGSSYNEQFF. As DNA, the CDR3 is TGTGCCAGTAGTCGGTTGGGGACTAGCGGGAGCTCCTACAATGAGCAGTTCTTC. V gene TRBV19 combines with J gene TRBJ2-1; 14 nucleotides match TRBD2. V lost 5 bases, J lost 0 bases, and 6 bases stayed unmatched. Germline V lookup: CDR1 LNHDA, CDR2 SQIVND (reference sequence). The CDR3 runs 18 residues.

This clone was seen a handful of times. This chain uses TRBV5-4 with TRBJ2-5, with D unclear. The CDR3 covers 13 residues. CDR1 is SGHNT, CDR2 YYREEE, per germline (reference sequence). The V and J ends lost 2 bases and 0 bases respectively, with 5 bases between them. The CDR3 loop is CASSFSNQETQYF. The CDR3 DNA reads TGTGCCAGCAGCTTTTCGAACCAAGAGACCCAGTACTTC.

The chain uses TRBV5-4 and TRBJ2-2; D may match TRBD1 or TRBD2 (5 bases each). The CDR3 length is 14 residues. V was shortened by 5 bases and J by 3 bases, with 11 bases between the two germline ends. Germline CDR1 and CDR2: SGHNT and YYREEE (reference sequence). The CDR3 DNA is TGTGCCAGCAGTAGCGACAGCCACACCGGGGAGCTGTTTTTT. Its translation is CASSSDSHTGELFF.

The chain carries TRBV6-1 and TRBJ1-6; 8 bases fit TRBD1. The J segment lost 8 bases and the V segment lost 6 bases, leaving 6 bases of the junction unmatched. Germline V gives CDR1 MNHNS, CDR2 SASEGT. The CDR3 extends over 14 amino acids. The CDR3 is CASRARTGYSPLHF. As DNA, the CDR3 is TGTGCCAGCAGAGCCCGGACAGGGTATTCACCCCTCCACTTT.

CDR3 coding DNA: TGTGCCAGCAGCTTTTGGACAGTTCTAGGGTACACCTTC. This encodes CASSFWTVLGYTF. J is TRBJ1-2 and V is TRBV5-4, with D perhaps matching TRBD1 (6 bases). The germline CDR1 and CDR2 sequences are SGHNT and YYREEE (reference sequence). The CDR3 runs to 13 residues. V was pared by 2 bases and J by 11 bases, with 16 bases between.

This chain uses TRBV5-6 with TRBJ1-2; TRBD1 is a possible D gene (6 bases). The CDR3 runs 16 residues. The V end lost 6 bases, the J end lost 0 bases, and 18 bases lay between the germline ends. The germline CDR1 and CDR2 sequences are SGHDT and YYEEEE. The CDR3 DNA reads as TGTGCCAGCATCCCGGGGGGGCGGCGTACTAACTATGGCTACACCTTC. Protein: CASIPGGRRTNYGYTF. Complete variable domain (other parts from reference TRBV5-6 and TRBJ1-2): DAGVTQSPTHLIKTRGQQVTLRCSPKSGHDTVSWYQQALGQGPQFIFQYYEEEERQRGNFPDRFSGHQFPNYSSELNVNALLLGDSALYLCASIPGGRRTNYGYTFGSGTRLTVV.

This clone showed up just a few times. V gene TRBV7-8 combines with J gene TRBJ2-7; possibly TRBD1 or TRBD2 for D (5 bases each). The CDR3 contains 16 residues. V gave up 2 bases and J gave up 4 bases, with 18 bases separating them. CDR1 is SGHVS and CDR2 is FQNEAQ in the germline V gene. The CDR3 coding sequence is TGTGCCAGCAGCTTAAGTAGTTGGGGGACGGCTTACGAGCAGTACTTC. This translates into CASSLSSWGTAYEQYF.

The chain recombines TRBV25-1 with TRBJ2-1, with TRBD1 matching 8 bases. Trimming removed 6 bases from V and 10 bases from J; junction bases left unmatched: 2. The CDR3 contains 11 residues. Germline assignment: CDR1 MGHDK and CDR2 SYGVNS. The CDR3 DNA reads TGTGCCAGCAGGAGGACAGGGGAGCAGTTCTTC. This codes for CASRRTGEQFF.

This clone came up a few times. This chain's CDR3 is CASSLPGVRYGYTF. The DNA for the CDR3 is TGTGCCAGCAGCCTCCCCGGGGTTCGCTATGGCTACACCTTC. The chain links TRBV7-8 to TRBJ1-2, with unresolved D. Trimming left V 5 bases short and J 4 bases short, with 14 bases between. Germline values: CDR1 SGHVS, CDR2 FQNEAQ. The CDR3 sequence is 14 residues long.

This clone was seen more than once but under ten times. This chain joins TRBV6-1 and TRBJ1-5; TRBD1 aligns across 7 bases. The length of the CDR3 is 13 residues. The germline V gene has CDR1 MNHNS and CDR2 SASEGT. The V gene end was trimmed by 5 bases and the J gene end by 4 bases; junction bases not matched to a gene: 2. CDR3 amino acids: CASSQQGNQPQHF. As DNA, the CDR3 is TGTGCCAGCAGTCAACAGGGGAATCAGCCCCAGCATTTT.

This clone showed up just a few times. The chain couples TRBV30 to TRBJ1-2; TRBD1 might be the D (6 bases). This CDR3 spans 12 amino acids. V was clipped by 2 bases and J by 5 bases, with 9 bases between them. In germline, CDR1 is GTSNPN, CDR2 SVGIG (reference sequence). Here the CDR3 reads CAWSRQVYGYTF. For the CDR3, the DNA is TGTGCCTGGAGTCGACAGGTTTATGGCTACACCTTC.

The CDR3 sequence: CASSSHPSGRVDEQYF. The CDR3, as DNA: TGCGCCAGCAGCTCCCATCCCAGCGGGAGGGTTGACGAGCAGTACTTC. The V call is TRBV5-1, the J call TRBJ2-7; TRBD2 matches at 10 bases. The CDR3 extends over 16 amino acids. V dropped 3 bases and J dropped 5; count of bases not matched to a gene: 11. Germline lookup yields CDR1 SGHRS and CDR2 YFSETQ. Full variable domain (remainder filled in from reference TRBV5-1 and TRBJ2-7): KAGVTQTPRYLIKTRGQQVTLSCSPISGHRSVSWYQQTPGQGLQFLFEYFSETQRNKGNFPGRFSGRQFSNSRSEMNVSTLELGDSALYLCASSSHPSGRVDEQYFGPGTRLTVT.

The CDR3 region is CATSRDGRNNEQFF. Here the CDR3 DNA reads TGTGCCACCAGCAGAGATGGTAGAAACAATGAGCAGTTCTTC. The chain joins TRBV15 to TRBJ2-1; D unclear. With 0 bases removed from V and 5 bases from J, the gap between germline ends came to 8 bases. This CDR3 comprises 14 residues. Looked up from germline, CDR1 is LNHNV and CDR2 is YYDKDF (reference sequence).

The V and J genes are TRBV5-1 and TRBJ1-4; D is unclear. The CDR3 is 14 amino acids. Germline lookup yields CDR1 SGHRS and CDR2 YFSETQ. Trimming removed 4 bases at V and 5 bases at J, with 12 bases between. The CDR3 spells CASSPTDGNEKLFF. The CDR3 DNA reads TGCGCCAGCAGCCCGACGGACGGGAATGAAAAACTGTTTTTT. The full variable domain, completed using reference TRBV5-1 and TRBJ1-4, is KAGVTQTPRYLIKTRGQQVTLSCSPISGHRSVSWYQQTPGQGLQFLFEYFSETQRNKGNFPGRFSGRQFSNSRSEMNVSTLELGDSALYLCASSPTDGNEKLFFGSGTQLSVL.

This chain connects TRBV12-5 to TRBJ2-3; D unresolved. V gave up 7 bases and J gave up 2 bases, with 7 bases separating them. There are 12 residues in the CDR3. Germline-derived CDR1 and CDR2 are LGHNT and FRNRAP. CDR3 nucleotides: TGTGCTAGTGCCCTTCTCACAGATACGCAGTATTTT. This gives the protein CASALLTDTQYF.

CDR3 loop: CASSGQGGISQPQHF. CDR3 in DNA: TGTGCCAGCAGCGGACAAGGGGGAATAAGTCAGCCCCAGCATTTT. This sequence joins TRBV7-2 and TRBJ1-5; the D gene is possibly TRBD1 (6 bases). Trimming cost V 5 bases and J 6 bases, with 17 bases left between them. Germline CDR1 SGHTA, CDR2 FQGNSA. This CDR3 region has 15 residues.